This T cell receptor (beta chain) appears in the sequencing data of a study of vaccination effects on CD4 cells after COVID-19. Generated by immunoSEQ multiplex PCR, the TCRdb table keeps only in-frame clones and is missing some. The table includes some 35,000 clones, roughly 79% detected once. Study results and caveats: Common cold coronaviruses were cross-recognized by only 1 of 255 vaccine-induced clones in healthy vaccinees.

On this clone itself: What it binds is unknown.

Antigen-specific CD4+ T cells were first expanded with viral peptide pools by the ViraFEST assay and only then sequenced. Having been cultured for under twelve days, the cells underwent CD4+ T cell isolation. Each participant received a vaccine that was either BNT162b2 or mRNA-1273, given as two doses. Half of the medium was exchanged for IL-2 medium on both days 3 and 7. This sequence was found in a human donor who received a COVID-19 vaccine. Some clones in this sample may be carry-over from other donors' samples. The sample in question was CD4+ T cells from PBMCs cultured with HCoV-NL63 spike peptides, obtained after COVID-19 vaccination.

This chain's CDR3 is CASRDSGTSGPSSYNEQFF. The CDR3 DNA follows: TGTGCCAGCAGGGACTCCGGGACTAGCGGCCCTAGCTCCTACAATGAGCAGTTCTTC. The chain employs TRBV3-1 (or the pseudogene TRBV3-2) and TRBJ2-1, with 11 nucleotides matching TRBD2. V lost 6 bases and J lost 0; bases outside the gene matches: 13. The CDR3 loop spans 19 amino acids. Germline CDR1 reads LGHDT; CDR2 reads YNNKEL (reference sequence).